A single T cell receptor (beta chain) is shown here with its context. The antigen is not known. This entry is derived from a study of identical twins. Study-wide findings and caveats: Where out-of-frame alpha sequences were twin-shared, they showed excess low generation probability.

Template switching added a universal primer binding site, and final cDNA carried unique molecular identifiers. TCRdb redid the calling of the 5' RACE reads with MiXCR, one entry per CDR3 protein. The repertoire consists of 450,000 or so distinct CDR3 sequences, with approximately 15% occurring once and the leading ten covering roughly 0.5%. The donor group consisted entirely of healthy Caucasians. A further study also used this sample, focusing on yellow fever vaccine responses in identical twins.

The origin of this receptor is a woman aged 18-35 years in good health. The sequenced sample consisted of CD4+ T cells sorted from blood.

CDR3 in amino acids: CASSFLTSGRVNEQFF. Written as DNA, the CDR3 is TGTGCCAGCAGTTTTCTCACTAGCGGGAGGGTCAATGAGCAGTTCTTC. This rearrangement joins TRBV12-3 or TRBV12-4 to TRBJ2-1, with 13 bases matching TRBD2. The CDR3 length is 16 residues. V lost 3 bases and J lost 6; bases outside the gene matches: 5.